The rows below give T cell receptor beta chains drawn from one sample of a study of T cells expressing NK-cell markers. Reanalyzing the 5' RACE reads, TCRdb keeps one entry per CDR3 protein, without DNA. This sample's table reports around 260,000 distinct CDR3 sequences. The sample comprised blood T cells: a sorted CD56 or NKG2C T cell subset, CD4+ or CD8+ T cells, or bulk PBMC T cells (not recorded which). The receptor source for this set is a woman aged 18 to 75 in good health. The CDR3 runs from the conserved cysteine through the conserved F or W.

J | V | CDR3
TRBJ2-1 | TRBV15 | CATSRDRGARNEQFF
TRBJ2-2 | TRBV6-4 | CASSVSGTSGGRELFF
TRBJ1-1 | TRBV27 | CASSWGNLNTEAFF
TRBJ1-4 | TRBV6-1 | CASSEIDRTGEKLFF
TRBJ2-7 | TRBV5-1 | CASSLEFGPQYF
TRBJ1-1 | TRBV9 | CASSPNRQGGTEAFF
TRBJ2-3 | TRBV15 | CATSRVLGSPTDTQYF
TRBJ1-4 | TRBV5-4 | CASSYRTGEGEKLFF
TRBJ1-2 | TRBV20-1 | CSATLGSNYGYTF
TRBJ2-3 | TRBV4-2 | CASTEDGGRGDTQYF
TRBJ1-2 | TRBV11-2 | CASSLVQAGGYTF
TRBJ2-1 | TRBV12-3/TRBV12-4 | CASSLDYQYNEQFF
TRBJ1-1 | TRBV11-2 | CASSFSGTALGTEAFF
TRBJ1-1 | TRBV6-6 | CASIRRGTEAFF
TRBJ1-4 | TRBV7-4 | CASRDFHYEKLFF
TRBJ2-1 | TRBV20-1 | CSAGDGLADSRYNEQFF
TRBJ1-5 | TRBV20-1 | CSARGAGYNQPQHF
TRBJ2-1 | TRBV5-6 | CASSLALAKLF
TRBJ2-1 | TRBV5-1 | CASSSRGGNSYNEQFF
TRBJ2-1 | TRBV27 | CASGRGGESYNEQFF
TRBJ1-4 | TRBV11-2 | CASSYRTGTNEKLFF
TRBJ1-5 | TRBV20-1 | CSALTDSNQPQHF
TRBJ2-1 | TRBV7-6 | CASSLGPGGEQFF
TRBJ1-1 | TRBV20-1 | CSAKPGGKNTEAFF
TRBJ2-7 | TRBV27 | CASSRRGSPDEQYF
TRBJ1-5 | TRBV5-1 | CASSPDGAGNQPQHF
TRBJ1-1 | TRBV12-3/TRBV12-4 | CASSSSGAPNTEAFF
TRBJ1-1 | TRBV7-2 | CASSLDTGYNTEAFF
TRBJ2-7 | TRBV9 | CASSVGGTAAYEQYF
TRBJ1-2 | TRBV12-3/TRBV12-4 | CASSLSGQAGGYTF
TRBJ1-6 | TRBV12-3/TRBV12-4 | CASSRRQGINSPLHF
TRBJ2-3 | TRBV5-6 | CASSLGQGMTQYF
TRBJ1-6 | TRBV12-3/TRBV12-4 | CASSRTSSAPPLHF
TRBJ2-5 | TRBV3-1 | CASSQEFWGHQETQYF
TRBJ1-1 | TRBV12-3/TRBV12-4 | CATVPRGGNTEAFF
TRBJ2-1 | TRBV28 | CASSLNGNAGLFGFF
TRBJ1-6 | TRBV7-2 | CASSLTGHVNSPLHF
TRBJ2-7 | TRBV27 | CASSKGPGYEQYF
TRBJ1-2 | TRBV29-1 | CSVEEGRGLVNYGYTF
TRBJ2-7 | TRBV21-1 | CARVYSAYEQYF
TRBJ2-7 | TRBV5-6 | CASSAWTRTYEQYF
TRBJ2-3 | TRBV5-1 | CASSLEPGLVSDTQYF
TRBJ2-2 | TRBV7-9 | CASSSSTGGPGELFF
TRBJ2-1 | TRBV5-1 | CASSLAPGTQYNEQFF
TRBJ1-6 | TRBV6-1 | CASTSTGKNSPLHF
TRBJ2-2 | TRBV12-3/TRBV12-4 | CASSEIGATANTGELFF
TRBJ2-7 | TRBV4-2 | CASKPTGREWDEQYF
TRBJ2-5 | TRBV5-1 | CASRRQGSQETQYF
TRBJ2-3 | TRBV20-1 | CSARPTSADTQYF
TRBJ2-2 | TRBV6-4 | CASRTEQLNGELFF
TRBJ2-7 | TRBV20-1 | CSAGGRPAGEQYF
TRBJ1-4 | TRBV15 | CATTGLTGTNEKLFF
TRBJ2-2 | TRBV20-1 | CSASASGGAFTGELFF